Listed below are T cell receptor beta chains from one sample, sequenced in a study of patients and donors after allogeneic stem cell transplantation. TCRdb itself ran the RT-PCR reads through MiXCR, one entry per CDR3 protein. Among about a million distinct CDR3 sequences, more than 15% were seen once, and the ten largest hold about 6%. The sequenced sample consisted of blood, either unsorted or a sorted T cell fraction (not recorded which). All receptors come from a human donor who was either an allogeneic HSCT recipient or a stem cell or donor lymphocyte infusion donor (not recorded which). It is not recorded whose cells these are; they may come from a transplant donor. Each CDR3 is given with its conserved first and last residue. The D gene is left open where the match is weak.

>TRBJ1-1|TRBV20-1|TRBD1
CSARDDRGFAEAFF
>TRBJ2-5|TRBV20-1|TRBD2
CSAREGGGVKTQYF
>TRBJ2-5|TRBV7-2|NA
CASSLFGGPREETQYF
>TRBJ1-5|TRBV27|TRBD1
CASRLTGGGNQPQHF
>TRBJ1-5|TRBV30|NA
CAWSSGRGSGFSNQPQHF
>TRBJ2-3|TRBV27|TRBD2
CASSLWREYTDTQYF
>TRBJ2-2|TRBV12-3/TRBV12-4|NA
CASGYNANTGELFF
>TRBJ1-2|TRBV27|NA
CASSDGEGAPYGYTF
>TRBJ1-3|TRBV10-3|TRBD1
CAITERTGGASGNTIYF
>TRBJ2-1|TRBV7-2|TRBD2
CASSFAGGPNEQFF
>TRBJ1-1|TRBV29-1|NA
CSVVSFSYTEAFF
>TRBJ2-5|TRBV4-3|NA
CASSYGTGYQETQYF
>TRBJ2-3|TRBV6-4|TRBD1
CASSVDGTGTTDTQYF
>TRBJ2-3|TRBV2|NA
CASSQGPLNTDTQYF
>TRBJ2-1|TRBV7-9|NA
CASSLEGRVEFF
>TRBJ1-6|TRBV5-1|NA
CASSLAGSYNSPLHF
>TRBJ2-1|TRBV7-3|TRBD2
CASSLRGIGLAGDSYNEQFF
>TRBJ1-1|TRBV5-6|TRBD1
CASSLTGTGYGGTEAFF
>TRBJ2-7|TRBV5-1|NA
CASSLVPGTYERTYEQYF
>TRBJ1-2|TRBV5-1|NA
CASSLGPDNPLGYTF
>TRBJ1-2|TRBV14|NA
CASRQQGWNGYTF
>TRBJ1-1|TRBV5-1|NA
CASSLGGPVTEAFF
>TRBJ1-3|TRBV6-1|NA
CASARGVTWNTIYF
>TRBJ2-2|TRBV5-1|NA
CASSLEVGANTGELFF
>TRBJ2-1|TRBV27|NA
CASSLYPGDNEQFF
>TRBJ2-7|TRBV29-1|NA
CSVEERRGYEQYF
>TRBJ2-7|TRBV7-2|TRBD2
CASSLFRTSLPYEQYF
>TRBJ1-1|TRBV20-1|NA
CSAKDRKTTEAFF
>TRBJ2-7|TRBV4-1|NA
CASSQDPFLEQYF
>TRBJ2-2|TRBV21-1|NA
CATPRGFTGELFF
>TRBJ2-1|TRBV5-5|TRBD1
CASSLGQFPGEQFF
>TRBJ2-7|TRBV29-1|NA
CSVEETGESYEQYF
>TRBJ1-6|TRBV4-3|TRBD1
CASSPRTGGVSPLHF
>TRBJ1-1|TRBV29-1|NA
CSVEVAGALTEAFF
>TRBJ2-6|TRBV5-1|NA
CASSLAGYAGANVLTF
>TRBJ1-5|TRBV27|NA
CASSLVGTHSNQPQHF
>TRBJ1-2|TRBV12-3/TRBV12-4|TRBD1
CASRRQGLDYGYTF
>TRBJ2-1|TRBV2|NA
CASRDTSLSHEQFF
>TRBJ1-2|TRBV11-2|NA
CASSPKARAGYTF
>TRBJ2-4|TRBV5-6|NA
CASSLEVKAKNIQYF
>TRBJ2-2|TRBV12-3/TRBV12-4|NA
CASSPTLSTGELFF
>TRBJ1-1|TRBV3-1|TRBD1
CASSLTTGATEAFF
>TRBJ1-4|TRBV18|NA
CASSPRTLSGNHNEKLFF
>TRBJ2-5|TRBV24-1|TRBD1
CATSAWTGDQETQYF
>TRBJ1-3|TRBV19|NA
CASSIPAGVGNTIYF
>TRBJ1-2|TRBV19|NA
CASSDNSGYTF
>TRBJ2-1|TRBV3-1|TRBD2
CASSRTSGGYLYNEQFF
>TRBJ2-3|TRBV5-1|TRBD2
CASSPSPSGSGIRGTDTQYF
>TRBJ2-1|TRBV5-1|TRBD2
CASTLGREGNEQFF
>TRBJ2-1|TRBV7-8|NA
CASSLGQKSYNEQFF